This T cell receptor beta chain is drawn from a study of post-analysis software for immune sequencing data. Overall study results and limits: In patients, TRBV5-6, TRBV5-1 and TRBV20-1 belonged to five TRBV segments found more frequently than in controls.

This CDR3 is built from 16 residues. CDR1 MGHRA and CDR2 YSYEKL come from the germline V gene. To note about this clonotype: What it binds is unknown. The germline gene is not matched at one end of the junction; a read error may be the cause.

Libraries were made from TCR beta cDNA, and they carried unique molecular identifiers. TCRdb re-derived calls from the PCR reads in MiXCR, one entry per CDR3 protein. The sample shows roughly 540,000 distinct CDR3 sequences, about a third of them seen only once. The receptor was derived from a girl under 18 with multiple sclerosis. Sequences were obtained from blood. The chain employs TRBV4-1 and TRBJ1-2; D is possibly TRBD1 (5 bases). CDR3 sequence reads: CASNQEGARGDYGYTF. CDR3 nucleotides: TGCGCCAGCAACCAAGAAGGGGCCCGAGGGGACTATGGCTACACCTTC.